This is a list of T cell receptor beta chains from one sample in a study of T-cell memory formation after mild COVID-19. TCRdb processed the 5' RACE reads anew with MiXCR; each CDR3 protein has one entry. Altogether more than 400,000 distinct CDR3 sequences are present, 15% to 20% being singletons, with the ten largest covering about 12%. The sequencing sample was made of PBMCs or a T cell subset sorted from them (not recorded which). The origin of the receptors is an adult woman who had mild COVID-19 (a few samples of this study predate the infection). Cell type and time point are not known. CDR3s include the opening cysteine and the closing phenylalanine or tryptophan. D genes are given only for firm matches. Clone size appears in some rows only: once, few, many, or a class for an expanded clone.

j_call clone_size v_call d_call cdr3_nt cdr3_aa
TRBJ1-5 - TRBV6-1 - TGTGCCAGCAGTCGACTCTCTACAGGCCCGGGGGATCAGCCCCAGCATTTT CASSRLSTGPGDQPQHF
TRBJ2-2 - TRBV5-6 - TGTGCCAGCAGCTGGGTAGGAGCCGGGGAGCTGTTTTTT CASSWVGAGELFF
TRBJ1-5 - TRBV20-1 TRBD1 TGCAGTGCGGGAGGCGGACAGGGCTCCCTTTGGGACAATCAGCCCCAGCATTTT CSAGGGQGSLWDNQPQHF
TRBJ2-7 once TRBV3-1 - TGTGCCAGCAGCCAGACACCTTCCTACGAGCAGTACTTC CASSQTPSYEQYF
TRBJ1-2 few TRBV6-6 - TGTGCCAGCAGTTACGAGGGGCGGAGGGATGGCTACACCTTC CASSYEGRRDGYTF
TRBJ2-3 once TRBV12-3/TRBV12-4 TRBD2 TGTGCCAGCAGTTCTAGCGGGGGGCCCACCAGAGATACGCAGTATTTT CASSSSGGPTRDTQYF
TRBJ2-5 few TRBV12-3/TRBV12-4 - TGTGCCAGCAGTTTACGGCGTAGTGAGACCCAGTACTTC CASSLRRSETQYF
TRBJ2-1 few TRBV5-4 - TGTGCCAGCAGCTTGTCGGCAGTCCTCTCCTACAATGAGCAGTTCTTC CASSLSAVLSYNEQFF
TRBJ2-1 few TRBV3-1 TRBD2 TGTGCCAGCAGCCCCTCCGGGACTAGCGTCCTGGATGAGCAGTTCTTC CASSPSGTSVLDEQFF
TRBJ2-3 - TRBV20-1 - TGCAGTGCTAGCGGTTTTCCTAGCACAGATACGCAGTATTTT CSASGFPSTDTQYF